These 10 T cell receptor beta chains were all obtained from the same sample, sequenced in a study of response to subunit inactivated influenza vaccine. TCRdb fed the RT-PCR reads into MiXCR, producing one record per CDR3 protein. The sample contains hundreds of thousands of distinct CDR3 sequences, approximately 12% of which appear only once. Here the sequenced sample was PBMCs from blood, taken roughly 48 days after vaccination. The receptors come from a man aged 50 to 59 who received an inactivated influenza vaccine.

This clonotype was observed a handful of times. The CDR3 nucleotides are TGTGCCAGCAGCCAAGTACATGGGAGTCCCTCCGGTCGGGAGACCCAGTACTTC. This sequence encodes CASSQVHGSPSGRETQYF. This rearrangement joins TRBV3-1 to TRBJ2-5; D is possibly TRBD2 (5 bases). V dropped 1 base and J dropped 5 bases, with 23 bases sitting between them. The length of the CDR3 is 18 residues. Germline CDR1 is LGHDT and CDR2 is YNNKEL (reference sequence).

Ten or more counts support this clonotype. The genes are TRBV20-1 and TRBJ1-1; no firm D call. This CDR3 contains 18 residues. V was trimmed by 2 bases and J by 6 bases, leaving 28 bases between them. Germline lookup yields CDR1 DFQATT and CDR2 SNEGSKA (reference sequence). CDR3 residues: CSARPNGGVRPWRPEAFF. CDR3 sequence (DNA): TGCAGTGCTAGACCTAACGGCGGGGTGCGGCCTTGGAGGCCTGAAGCTTTCTTT.

In DNA form, the CDR3 reads TGTGCCAGCAGCTTTGCAGGGGGCATGAACACTGAAGCTTTCTTT. It encodes CASSFAGGMNTEAFF. The chain combines TRBV7-9 with TRBJ1-1; TRBD1 agrees at 8 bases. Trimming removed 3 bases from V and 0 bases from J; junction bases left unmatched: 3. The CDR3 consists of 15 residues. From germline, CDR1 is SEHNR and CDR2 FQNEAQ (reference sequence).

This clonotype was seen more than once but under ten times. The CDR3 DNA sequence: TGTGCCAGCAGTCTATGGGACACTAACTATGGCTACACCTTC. It encodes CASSLWDTNYGYTF. This chain connects TRBV12-3 or TRBV12-4 to TRBJ1-2; D perhaps matches TRBD1 (6 bases). CDR3 length: 14 amino acids. V dropped 5 bases and J dropped 0 bases, with 10 bases sitting between them.

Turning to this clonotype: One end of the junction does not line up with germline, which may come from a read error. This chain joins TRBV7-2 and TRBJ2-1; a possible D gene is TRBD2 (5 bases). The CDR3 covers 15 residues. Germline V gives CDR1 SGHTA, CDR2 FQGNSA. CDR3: CARSLSRDWYNEQFF. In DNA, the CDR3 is TGTGCCAGAAGCTTATCTCGGGATTGGTACAATGAGCAGTTCTTC.

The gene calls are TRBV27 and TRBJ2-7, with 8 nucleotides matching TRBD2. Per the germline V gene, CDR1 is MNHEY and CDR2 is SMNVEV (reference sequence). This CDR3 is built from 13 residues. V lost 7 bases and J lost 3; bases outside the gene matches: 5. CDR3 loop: CASKAGGLYEQYF. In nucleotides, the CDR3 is TGTGCCAGCAAGGCGGGAGGCCTCTACGAGCAGTACTTC.

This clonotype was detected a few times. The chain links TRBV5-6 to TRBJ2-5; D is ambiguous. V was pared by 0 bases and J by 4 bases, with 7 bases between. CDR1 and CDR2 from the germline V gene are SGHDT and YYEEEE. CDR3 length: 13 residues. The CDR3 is CASSLVWGETQYF. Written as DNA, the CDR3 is TGTGCCAGCAGCTTGGTGTGGGGAGAGACCCAGTACTTC.

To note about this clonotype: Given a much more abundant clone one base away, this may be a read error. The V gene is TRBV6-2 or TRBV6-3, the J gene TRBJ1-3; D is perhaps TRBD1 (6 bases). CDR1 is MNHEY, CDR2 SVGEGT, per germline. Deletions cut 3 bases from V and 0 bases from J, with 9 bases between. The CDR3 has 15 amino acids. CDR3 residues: CASSYGQYSGNTIYF. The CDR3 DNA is TGTGCCAGCAGTTATGGACAGTACTCTGGAAACACCATATATTTT.

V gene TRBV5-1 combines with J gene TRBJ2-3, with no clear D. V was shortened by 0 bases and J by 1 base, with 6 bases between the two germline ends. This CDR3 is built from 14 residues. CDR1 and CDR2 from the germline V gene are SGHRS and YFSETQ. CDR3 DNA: TGCGCCAGCAGCTTGGACGACCGCACAGATACGCAGTATTTT. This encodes CASSLDDRTDTQYF.

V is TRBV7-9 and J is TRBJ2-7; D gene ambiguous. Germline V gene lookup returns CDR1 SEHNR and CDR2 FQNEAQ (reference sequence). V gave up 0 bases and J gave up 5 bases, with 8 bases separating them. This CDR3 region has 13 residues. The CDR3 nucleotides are TGTGCCAGCAGCTTAGCGGAAGGGAACGAGCAGTACTTC. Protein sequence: CASSLAEGNEQYF.